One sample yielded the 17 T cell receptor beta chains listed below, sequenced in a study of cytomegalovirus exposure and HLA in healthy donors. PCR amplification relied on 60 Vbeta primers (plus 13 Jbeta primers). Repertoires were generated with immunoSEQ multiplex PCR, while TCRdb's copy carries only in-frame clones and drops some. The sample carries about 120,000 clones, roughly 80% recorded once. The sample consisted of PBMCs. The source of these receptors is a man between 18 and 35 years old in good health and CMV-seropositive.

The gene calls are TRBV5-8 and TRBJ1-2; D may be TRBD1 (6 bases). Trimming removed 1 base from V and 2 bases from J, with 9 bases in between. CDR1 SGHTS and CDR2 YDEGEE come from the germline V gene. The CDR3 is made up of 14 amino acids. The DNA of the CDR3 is TGTGCCAGCAGCTTGCAGGGGAACAACTATGGCTACACCTTC. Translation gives CASSLQGNNYGYTF.

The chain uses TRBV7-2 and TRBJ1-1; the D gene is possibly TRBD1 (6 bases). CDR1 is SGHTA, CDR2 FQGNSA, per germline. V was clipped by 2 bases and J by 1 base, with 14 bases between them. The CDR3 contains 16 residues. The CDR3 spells CASSLTGSIGNTEAFF. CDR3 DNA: TGTGCCAGCAGCTTAACAGGGTCCATTGGGAACACTGAAGCTTTCTTT.

The CDR3 bases are TGTGCCAGCAGCCGCCTAGAAACCCCGTGGGTCGGCGAGCAGTACTTC. Its translation: CASSRLETPWVGEQYF. This chain uses TRBV5-6 with TRBJ2-5, with D unclear. The J call may be incorrect, as the DNA end agrees better with TRBJ2-7. Germline V gene sequence: CDR1 SGHDT, CDR2 YYEEEE. This CDR3 has 16 residues.

CDR3 coding DNA: TGTGCCTGGAGTGTGGCGACTCTCTATGGCTACACCTTC. This translates into CAWSVATLYGYTF. The chain combines TRBV30 with TRBJ1-2, with D uncertain. CDR1 is GTSNPN, CDR2 SVGIG, per germline (reference sequence). This CDR3 has 13 residues. V lost 0 bases to trimming and J lost 4 bases, with 9 bases between them.

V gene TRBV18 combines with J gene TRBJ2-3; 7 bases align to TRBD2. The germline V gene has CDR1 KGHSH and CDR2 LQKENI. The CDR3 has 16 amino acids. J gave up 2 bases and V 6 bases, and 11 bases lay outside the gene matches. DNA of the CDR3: TGTGCCAGCTCCCAGCGGGGCGGAACTTTCACAGATACGCAGTATTTT. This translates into CASSQRGGTFTDTQYF.

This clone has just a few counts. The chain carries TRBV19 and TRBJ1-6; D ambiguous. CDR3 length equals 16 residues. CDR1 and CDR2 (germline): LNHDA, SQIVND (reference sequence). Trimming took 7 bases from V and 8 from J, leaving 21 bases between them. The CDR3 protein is CASTPYQDGGYSPLHF. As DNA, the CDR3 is TGTGCCAGTACCCCATACCAAGATGGAGGGTATTCACCCCTCCACTTT.

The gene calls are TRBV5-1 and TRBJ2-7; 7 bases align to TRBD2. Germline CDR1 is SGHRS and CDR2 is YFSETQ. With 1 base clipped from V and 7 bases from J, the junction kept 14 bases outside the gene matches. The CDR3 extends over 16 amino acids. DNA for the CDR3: TGCGCCAGCAGCTTGAGTATGCGGGAGTCGGCATGGGAGCAGTACTTC. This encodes CASSLSMRESAWEQYF.

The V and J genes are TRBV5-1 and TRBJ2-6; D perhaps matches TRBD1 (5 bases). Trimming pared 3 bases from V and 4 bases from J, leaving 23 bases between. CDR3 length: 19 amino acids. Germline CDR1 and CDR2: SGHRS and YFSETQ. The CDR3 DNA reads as TGCGCCAGCAGCTGGGGTGGTTCCGCTACAGGTTCAGGGGCCAACGTCCTGACTTTC. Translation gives CASSWGGSATGSGANVLTF.

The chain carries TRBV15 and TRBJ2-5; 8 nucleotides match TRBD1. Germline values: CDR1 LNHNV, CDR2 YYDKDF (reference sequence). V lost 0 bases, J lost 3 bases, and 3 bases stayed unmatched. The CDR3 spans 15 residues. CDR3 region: CATSRDGDRKETQYF. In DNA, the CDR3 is TGTGCCACCAGCAGAGATGGGGACAGGAAAGAGACCCAGTACTTC.

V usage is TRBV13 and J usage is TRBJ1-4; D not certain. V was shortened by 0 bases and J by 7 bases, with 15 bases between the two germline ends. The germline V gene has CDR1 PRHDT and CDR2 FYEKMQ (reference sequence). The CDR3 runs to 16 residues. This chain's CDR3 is CASSLGVGRGSEKLFF. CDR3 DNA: TGTGCCAGCAGCTTAGGGGTTGGGCGTGGAAGTGAAAAACTGTTTTTT.

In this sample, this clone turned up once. Here the CDR3 reads CSEPSLVDLTEAFF. The CDR3 DNA reads as TGCAGCGAACCTTCGTTGGTAGATCTCACTGAAGCTTTCTTT. The chain couples TRBV29-1 to TRBJ1-1; no reliable D call. Germline CDR1 is SQVTM and CDR2 is ANQGSEA. The ends were cut back, 7 bases at V and 4 bases at J, with 19 bases in the middle. CDR3 length equals 14 residues.

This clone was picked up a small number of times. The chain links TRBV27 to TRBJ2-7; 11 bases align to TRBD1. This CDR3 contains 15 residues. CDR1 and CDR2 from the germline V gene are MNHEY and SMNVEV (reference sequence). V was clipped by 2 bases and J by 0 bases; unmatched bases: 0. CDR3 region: CASSLGTGGSYEQYF. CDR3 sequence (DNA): TGTGCCAGCAGTTTAGGGACAGGGGGCTCCTACGAGCAGTACTTC.

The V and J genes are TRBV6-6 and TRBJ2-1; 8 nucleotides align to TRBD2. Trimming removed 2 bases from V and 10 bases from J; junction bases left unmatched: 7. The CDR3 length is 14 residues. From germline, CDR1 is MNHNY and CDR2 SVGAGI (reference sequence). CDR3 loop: CASSYAGGRGEQFF. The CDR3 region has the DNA TGTGCCAGCAGTTACGCGGGGGGCCGGGGGGAGCAGTTCTTC.

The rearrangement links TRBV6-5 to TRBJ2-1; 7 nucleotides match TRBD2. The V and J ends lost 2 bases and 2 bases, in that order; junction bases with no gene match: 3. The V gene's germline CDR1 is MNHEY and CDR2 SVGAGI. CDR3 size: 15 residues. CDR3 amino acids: CASSYSGVTYNEQFF. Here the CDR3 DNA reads TGTGCCAGCAGTTACAGCGGGGTAACCTACAATGAGCAGTTCTTC.

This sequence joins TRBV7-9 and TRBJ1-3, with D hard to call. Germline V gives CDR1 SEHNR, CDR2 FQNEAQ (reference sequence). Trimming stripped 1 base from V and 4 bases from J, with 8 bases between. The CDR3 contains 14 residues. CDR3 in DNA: TGTGCCAGCAGCTTAGGGGCAGCCGGAAACACCATATATTTT. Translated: CASSLGAAGNTIYF.

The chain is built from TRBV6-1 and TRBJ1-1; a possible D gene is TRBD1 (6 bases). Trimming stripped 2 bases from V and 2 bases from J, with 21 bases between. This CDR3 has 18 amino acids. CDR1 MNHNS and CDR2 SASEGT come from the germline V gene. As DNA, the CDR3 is TGTGCCAGCAGTGAAAAGGCCGGATGGGGGCTGCATAACACTGAAGCTTTCTTT. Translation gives CASSEKAGWGLHNTEAFF.

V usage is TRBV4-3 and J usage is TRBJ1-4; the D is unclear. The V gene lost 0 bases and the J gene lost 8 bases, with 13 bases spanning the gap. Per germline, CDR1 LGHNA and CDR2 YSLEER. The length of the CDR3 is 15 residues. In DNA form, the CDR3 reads TGCGCCAGCAGCCAAGATAAAGAGGGTGGCGAAAAACTGTTTTTT. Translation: CASSQDKEGGEKLFF.